This TCR beta chain was found in a study of metastatic and nonmetastatic thyroid tumors. Trimming took 2 bases from V and 1 from J, leaving 14 bases between them. CDR1 and CDR2 from the germline V gene are MNHEY and SMNVEV (reference sequence). The CDR3 contains 16 residues. The sample holds many counts of this clone. MiXCR was used by TCRdb to re-call the PCR reads. The sample has 13,000 to 15,000 clones; 25% to 30% are singletons. Until they underwent thyroid surgery, no patient had received any treatment. The V and J genes are TRBV27 and TRBJ1-2; D gene unclear. The sequence was collected from a female donor with papillary thyroid cancer or a benign thyroid nodule (not recorded which). Some clones in this sample may be carry-over from other donors' samples. Sequencing was performed on tumor tissue. CDR3 in DNA: TGTGCCAGCAGTTTACTCGGGGAGGATAATAACTATGGCTACACCTTC. Protein: CASSLLGEDNNYGYTF.